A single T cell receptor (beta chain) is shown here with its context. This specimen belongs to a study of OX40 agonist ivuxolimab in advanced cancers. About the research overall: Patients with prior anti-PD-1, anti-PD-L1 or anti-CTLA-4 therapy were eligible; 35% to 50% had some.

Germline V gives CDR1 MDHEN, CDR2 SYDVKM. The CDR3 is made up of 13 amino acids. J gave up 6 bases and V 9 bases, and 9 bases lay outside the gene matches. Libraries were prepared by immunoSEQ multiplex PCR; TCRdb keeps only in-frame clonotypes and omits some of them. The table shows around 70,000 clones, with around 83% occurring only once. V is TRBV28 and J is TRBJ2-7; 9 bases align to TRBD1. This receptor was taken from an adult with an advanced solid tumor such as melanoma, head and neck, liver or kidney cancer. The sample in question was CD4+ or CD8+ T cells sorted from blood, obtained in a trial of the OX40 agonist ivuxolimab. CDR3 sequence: CARGGDRAREQYF. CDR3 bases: TGTGCCAGAGGGGGGGACAGGGCCCGCGAGCAGTACTTC.